Described below is a single TCR beta chain sequence and its context. Germline V CDR1 and CDR2: SGDLS, YYNGEE. V lost 0 bases to trimming and J lost 2 bases, with 5 bases between them. This CDR3 has 14 amino acids. The source of the sample is a study of cytomegalovirus exposure and HLA in healthy donors. A multiplex PCR was run with 60 Vbeta primers and 13 Jbeta primers. Some clones are missing from TCRdb's copy, which holds only in-frame ones; the method was immunoSEQ multiplex PCR. The sample has around 83,000 clones, 78% seen once; the top ten hold 4% to 5.5%. Sequences were obtained from PBMCs. This chain joins TRBV9 and TRBJ1-4; D gene ambiguous. The clonotype originates from a male donor in good health and CMV-seropositive. This chain's CDR3 is CASSVAVTNEKLFF. In DNA, the CDR3 is TGTGCCAGCAGCGTAGCAGTCACTAATGAAAAACTGTTTTTT. Full variable domain (outside the CDR3, taken from reference TRBV9 and TRBJ1-4): DSGVTQTPKHLITATGQRVTLRCSPRSGDLSVYWYQQSLDQGLQFLIQYYNGEERAKGNILERFSAQQFPDLHSELNLSSLELGDSALYFCASSVAVTNEKLFFGSGTQLSVL.